Presented here are 28 T cell receptor beta chains from one specimen sequenced in a study of blood T cell repertoires in COVID-19. The assay was immunoSEQ multiplex PCR, and TCRdb's table has in-frame clones only and misses some. The data contain around 110,000 clones, over 60% of them singletons. Sequenced material: peripheral blood. These receptors came from an elderly man with COVID-19, enrolled during active disease.

The chain combines TRBV19 with TRBJ2-4; 14 nucleotides align to TRBD2. Looked up from germline, CDR1 is LNHDA and CDR2 is SQIVND (reference sequence). Unmatched junction bases numbered 6, after V lost 6 bases and J lost 8 bases. The CDR3 is 15 amino acids. The CDR3 loop is CASRSGTSGRYIQYF. Here the CDR3 DNA reads TGTGCCAGTAGGTCCGGGACTAGCGGGAGATACATTCAGTACTTC.

The rearrangement joins TRBV7-9 to TRBJ1-6; tentative D call: TRBD1 (5 bases). V lost 5 bases and J 10 bases, leaving 9 bases between the germline ends. The CDR3 runs 12 residues. CDR1 is SEHNR and CDR2 is FQNEAQ in the germline V gene (reference sequence). The CDR3 sequence is CASSEGESPLHF. Written as DNA, the CDR3 is TGTGCCAGCAGCGAAGGGGAATCACCCCTCCACTTT. Drawing the rest from reference TRBV7-9 and TRBJ1-6, the complete variable domain is DTGVSQNPRHKITKRGQNVTFRCDPISEHNRLYWYRQTLGQGPEFLTYFQNEAQLEKSRLLSDRFSAERPKGSFSTLEIQRTEQGDSAMYLCASSEGESPLHFGNGTRLTVT.

The chain joins TRBV7-2 to TRBJ2-2, with TRBD2 matching 7 bases. Per germline, CDR1 SGHTA and CDR2 FQGNSA. The junction had 2 bases not matched to a gene; V was cut back by 0 bases and J by 7 bases. This CDR3 is 14 amino acids long. DNA of the CDR3: TGTGCCAGCAGCTTAGCGTTAGCGGGCGGGGAGCTGTTTTTT. Its translation is CASSLALAGGELFF.

This chain uses TRBV9 with TRBJ1-2; weak D call: TRBD1 (6 bases). V was pared by 4 bases and J by 4 bases, with 11 bases between. CDR1 SGDLS and CDR2 YYNGEE come from the germline V gene. CDR3 length: 13 amino acids. The CDR3 DNA is TGTGCCAGCAGCATTACAGGGAGCTATGGCTACACCTTC. It translates to CASSITGSYGYTF. Full variable domain (rest looked up from reference TRBV9 and TRBJ1-2): DSGVTQTPKHLITATGQRVTLRCSPRSGDLSVYWYQQSLDQGLQFLIQYYNGEERAKGNILERFSAQQFPDLHSELNLSSLELGDSALYFCASSITGSYGYTFGSGTRLTVV.

This sequence joins TRBV9 and TRBJ2-7; a possible D gene is TRBD1 (5 bases). Trimming cost V 3 bases and J 1 base, with 8 bases left between them. This CDR3 has 13 amino acids. Looked up from germline, CDR1 is SGDLS and CDR2 is YYNGEE. CDR3 region: CASSEGVSYEQYF. CDR3 bases: TGTGCCAGCAGCGAAGGGGTGTCCTACGAGCAGTACTTC.

This sequence joins TRBV2 and TRBJ2-6, with D possibly matching TRBD1 (5 bases). The CDR3 covers 17 residues. The V end was cut by 4 bases, the J end by 0 bases, with 13 bases between. Germline V gene sequence: CDR1 SNHLY, CDR2 FYNNEI. The CDR3 loop reads CASSGQGPYSGANVLTF. The CDR3 DNA follows: TGTGCCAGCAGTGGCCAGGGTCCTTACTCTGGGGCCAACGTCCTGACTTTC.

V and J are TRBV19 and TRBJ2-2, with D perhaps TRBD1 (5 bases). Trimming removed 8 bases at V and 3 bases at J, with 13 bases between. Germline CDR1 LNHDA, CDR2 SQIVND (reference sequence). The CDR3 runs to 14 residues. The CDR3 region is CASAQAGDTGELFF. CDR3 in DNA: TGTGCCAGTGCACAGGCCGGAGACACCGGGGAGCTGTTTTTT. Supplemented by reference TRBV19 and TRBJ2-2, the full variable domain reads DGGITQSPKYLFRKEGQNVTLSCEQNLNHDAMYWYRQDPGQGLRLIYYSQIVNDFQKGDIAEGYSVSREKKESFPLTVTSAQKNPTAFYLCASAQAGDTGELFFGEGSRLTVL.

This sequence joins TRBV6-7 and TRBJ2-1; a weak D match, TRBD1 (6 bases). TRBV6-7 is an open reading frame whose function is uncertain. The V and J ends lost 6 bases and 2 bases respectively, with 17 bases between them. This CDR3 contains 16 residues. As DNA, the CDR3 is TGTGCCAGCAGGAACCTGGTGGGGGACACCTACAATGAGCAGTTCTTC. It codes for CASRNLVGDTYNEQFF.

CDR3 in amino acids: CASSLARDYSPLHF. Written as DNA, the CDR3 is TGTGCCAGCAGCTTAGCTAGGGACTATTCACCCCTCCACTTT. The rearrangement links TRBV7-9 to TRBJ1-6; weak D call: TRBD1 (5 bases). The germline CDR1 and CDR2 sequences are SEHNR and FQNEAQ (reference sequence). V lost 0 bases and J 8 bases, leaving 8 bases between the germline ends. CDR3 length: 14 amino acids.

This clone was seen just once. The chain links TRBV30 to TRBJ1-1; D is perhaps TRBD1 (6 bases). The CDR3 sequence is 12 residues long. V was trimmed by 5 bases and J by 1 base, leaving 8 bases between them. Germline V lookup: CDR1 GTSNPN, CDR2 SVGIG (reference sequence). CDR3 bases: TGTGCCTGGGGGACACCGAACACTGAAGCTTTCTTT. Amino acid sequence: CAWGTPNTEAFF.

This rearrangement joins TRBV19 to TRBJ1-3; D not certain. V shed 6 bases and J shed 5 bases, with 20 bases lying between them. This CDR3 spans 16 amino acids. The V gene's germline CDR1 is LNHDA and CDR2 SQIVND (reference sequence). The CDR3 reads CASSPPPAEVRNTIYF. CDR3 DNA: TGTGCCAGTAGCCCCCCTCCAGCGGAGGTACGAAACACCATATATTTT.

V gene TRBV4-3 combines with J gene TRBJ2-7, with 14 positions matching TRBD2. J lost 3 bases, V lost 4 bases, and 5 bases had no gene match. The germline CDR1 and CDR2 sequences are LGHNA and YSLEER. The CDR3 extends over 16 amino acids. CDR3 residues: CASSPGTSGGIYEQYF. The CDR3 nucleotides are TGCGCCAGCAGCCCGGGGACTAGCGGGGGTATCTACGAGCAGTACTTC.

This clone was observed a single time. J is TRBJ1-2 and V is TRBV28; tentatively, D is TRBD1 (5 bases). This CDR3 has 13 residues. The germline V gene encodes CDR1 MDHEN and CDR2 SYDVKM. Deletions cut 3 bases from V and 2 bases from J, with 7 bases between. CDR3 sequence: CASSFGGNYGYTF. CDR3 nucleotides: TGTGCCAGCAGTTTTGGGGGGAACTATGGCTACACCTTC.

This sequence joins TRBV10-2 and TRBJ2-7; no clear D. Germline CDR1 reads WSHSY; CDR2 reads SAAADI. V was trimmed by 2 bases and J by 2 bases, leaving 10 bases between them. This CDR3 contains 14 residues. Here the CDR3 DNA reads TGCGCCAGCAGTGAGAGCCTTCTTGCCTACGAGCAGTACTTC. It encodes CASSESLLAYEQYF.

This chain uses TRBV19 with TRBJ2-2, with D maybe TRBD1 (6 bases). Germline CDR1 is LNHDA and CDR2 is SQIVND (reference sequence). V lost 9 bases and J lost 1, with 15 bases in between. CDR3 size: 15 residues. CDR3 in amino acids: CASLHRVMNTGELFF. In DNA, the CDR3 is TGTGCCAGCCTGCACAGGGTCATGAACACCGGGGAGCTGTTTTTT. The whole variable domain, remainder taken from reference TRBV19 and TRBJ2-2, is DGGITQSPKYLFRKEGQNVTLSCEQNLNHDAMYWYRQDPGQGLRLIYYSQIVNDFQKGDIAEGYSVSREKKESFPLTVTSAQKNPTAFYLCASLHRVMNTGELFFGEGSRLTVL.

J is TRBJ2-1 and V is TRBV2, with 7 nucleotides matching TRBD1. Germline V CDR1 and CDR2: SNHLY, FYNNEI. The CDR3 has 12 amino acids. After removal of 7 bases from V and 10 bases from J, the junction contained 7 bases not matched to a gene. CDR3 DNA sequence: TGTGCCAGCACCCCGGGACAGAAAGAGCAGTTCTTC. Translation: CASTPGQKEQFF.

The chain recombines TRBV4-1 with TRBJ1-1; D perhaps matches TRBD1 (5 bases). Trimming took 1 base from V and 1 from J, leaving 10 bases between them. The germline V gene has CDR1 MGHRA and CDR2 YSYEKL. This CDR3 region has 15 residues. CDR3 sequence: CASSQGGLGNTEAFF. The CDR3 DNA reads TGCGCCAGCAGCCAAGGGGGACTGGGGAACACTGAAGCTTTCTTT.

The V call is TRBV24-1, the J call TRBJ2-7, with 7 bases identical to TRBD1. Germline V gene data show CDR1 as KGHDR and CDR2 as SFDVKD. This CDR3 spans 15 amino acids. The junction had 7 bases not matched to a gene; V was cut back by 4 bases and J by 2 bases. The CDR3 sequence: CATSDPGTDPYEQYF. CDR3 DNA: TGTGCCACCAGTGACCCCGGGACAGATCCCTACGAGCAGTACTTC.

The chain uses TRBV19 and TRBJ2-1; 9 nucleotides match TRBD2. The junction had 7 bases not matched to a gene; V was cut back by 3 bases and J by 7 bases. The CDR3 is 15 amino acids. Germline lookup yields CDR1 LNHDA and CDR2 SQIVND (reference sequence). CDR3 bases: TGTGCCAGTAGTATGGGGGGGCTAGCGGGAAATGAGCAGTTCTTC. This translates into CASSMGGLAGNEQFF.

In nucleotides, the CDR3 is TGTGCCAGCAGCTTATCCGGAGGCCGGGAAGGCTACACCTTC. As protein: CASSLSGGREGYTF. The chain is built from TRBV7-2 and TRBJ1-2; D gene ambiguous. This CDR3 is 14 amino acids long. The germline V gene encodes CDR1 SGHTA and CDR2 FQGNSA. V lost 2 bases to trimming and J lost 8 bases, with 15 bases between them.

Only one count was recorded for this clone. The chain links TRBV27 to TRBJ2-1, with a weak D call TRBD1 (7 bases). V lost 0 bases, J lost 10 bases, and 13 bases lay in between. In germline, CDR1 is MNHEY, CDR2 SMNVEV (reference sequence). The CDR3 extends over 14 amino acids. The CDR3 DNA is TGTGCCAGCAGTTTATCGATATCAGGGGGGGAGCAGTTCTTC. Its translation: CASSLSISGGEQFF.

This chain connects TRBV5-1 to TRBJ2-7, with TRBD2 matching over 11 bases. This CDR3 contains 15 residues. Germline CDR1 and CDR2: SGHRS and YFSETQ. J was trimmed by 6 bases and V by 2 bases; bases with no gene match: 7. The CDR3 bases are TGCGCCAGCAGCTTTACTAGCGGGAGATTGGGCGAGCAGTACTTC. Its translation is CASSFTSGRLGEQYF.

This sequence joins TRBV11-1 and TRBJ2-5; weak D call: TRBD2 (5 bases). Trimming removed 6 bases at V and 2 bases at J, with 16 bases between. The V gene's germline CDR1 is SGHAT and CDR2 FQDESV (reference sequence). This CDR3 comprises 15 residues. This chain's CDR3 is CASRRTRAEQETQYF. The CDR3, as DNA: TGTGCCAGCAGGAGAACTCGAGCGGAGCAAGAGACCCAGTACTTC.

The rearrangement links TRBV29-1 to TRBJ2-1; 8 nucleotides agree with TRBD1. Germline V gene sequence: CDR1 SQVTM, CDR2 ANQGSEA. Losses at the gene ends were 1 base for V and 0 bases for J; bases not matched to a gene: 5. There are 16 residues in the CDR3. The DNA for the CDR3 is TGCAGCGTTGAAGGTTACAGGGGGAGCTCCTACAATGAGCAGTTCTTC. It codes for CSVEGYRGSSYNEQFF.

J is TRBJ1-2 and V is TRBV6-2 or TRBV6-3, with TRBD1 identical over 9 bases. Germline trimming cut 4 bases from V and 8 bases from J; bases unmatched to any gene: 8. Per germline, CDR1 MNHEY and CDR2 SVGEGT. CDR3 size: 14 residues. Here the CDR3 DNA reads TGTGCCAGCAGTTCCGGGACAGGGACGTGGGGCTACACCTTC. It translates to CASSSGTGTWGYTF.

The J gene is TRBJ1-2, the V gene TRBV5-4, with D hard to call. V was trimmed by 4 bases and J by 4 bases, leaving 14 bases between them. This CDR3 is built from 14 residues. Germline CDR1 SGHNT, CDR2 YYREEE (reference sequence). CDR3 coding DNA: TGTGCCAGCAGCCTGCCCGGTACCACCTATGGCTACACCTTC. Its protein is CASSLPGTTYGYTF.

The CDR3 DNA reads TGTGCCAGCAGCCCCTTCCGTACAGGGACTAATTCACCCCTCCACTTT. This sequence encodes CASSPFRTGTNSPLHF. The chain combines TRBV21-1 with TRBJ1-6; the D call in the table, TRBD1, was not verified against the DNA. TRBV21-1 constitutes a pseudogene. The CDR3 runs to 16 residues.

The chain has TRBV29-1 and TRBJ2-3, with a tentative D call TRBD2 (6 bases). V was trimmed by 4 bases and J by 6 bases, leaving 20 bases between them. Per the germline V gene, CDR1 is SQVTM and CDR2 is ANQGSEA. The CDR3 is 15 amino acids. CDR3 sequence reads: CSVAGSGKGSDTQYF. The CDR3 nucleotides are TGCAGCGTTGCGGGTAGCGGAAAGGGGTCTGATACGCAGTATTTT.